The sequence of this T cell receptor beta chain was determined in a study of cytomegalovirus exposure and HLA in healthy donors. Notes on the study in general: Later work associated roughly 15,000 TCR beta sequences with HLA alleles at 0.05 false discovery rate.

Unrecorded immune exposures were likely, despite nominal health at sampling. In regard to this clone: No antigen is known for it.

CDR3 length: 17 amino acids. The germline V gene encodes CDR1 LNHDA and CDR2 SQIVND (reference sequence). J gave up 2 bases and V 3 bases, and 10 bases lay outside the gene matches. The PCR employed 60 Vbeta primers together with 13 Jbeta primers. The repertoire was sequenced with immunoSEQ multiplex PCR; TCRdb's copy has only in-frame clones and lacks some. The sample shows 65,000 to 90,000 clones, 76% of them seen only once. The chain employs TRBV19 and TRBJ2-4; 7 nucleotides agree with TRBD2. The sequenced sample was PBMCs. This receptor was taken from a man in his forties in good health and CMV-seronegative. In nucleotides, the CDR3 is TGTGCCAGTAGTATCCTCCCCGGGGGGTCTACCAAAAACATTCAGTACTTC. Translated: CASSILPGGSTKNIQYF.